Listed below are T cell receptor beta chains from one sample, sequenced in a study of a mutant IDH1 vaccine in newly diagnosed glioma. Libraries were prepared by immunoSEQ multiplex PCR; TCRdb keeps only in-frame clonotypes and omits some of them. The sample lists 85,000 to 100,000 clones; around 90% were seen once. This sample comprised PBMCs, obtained from a glioma patient treated with radiotherapy, temozolomide or both. Receptors were obtained from a woman aged 45-59 years with glioma. CDR3s include the opening cysteine and the closing phenylalanine or tryptophan. A D gene is named only where the DNA matches it firmly. Only part of the rows carry a size: once, few, many, or a class if the clone is expanded.

CAWSSGTGFNNEQFF TGTGCCTGGAGTTCGGGGACAGGGTTTAACAATGAGCAGTTCTTC TRBV30 15 TRBJ2-1 TRBD1 .
CSTGLAGGYEQYF TGCAGCACTGGACTAGCGGGAGGTTACGAGCAGTACTTC TRBV29-1 13 TRBJ2-7 TRBD2 .
CAISEGGISYEQYF TGTGCCATCAGTGAGGGCGGGATCTCGTACGAGCAGTACTTC TRBV10-3 14 TRBJ2-7 . .
CAIRAGQGTGEQFF TGTGCCATCAGAGCCGGACAGGGGACAGGGGAGCAGTTCTTC TRBV10-3 14 TRBJ2-1 TRBD1 once
CASSLVESRAETQYF TGTGCCAGCAGCTTGGTGGAGAGTAGGGCAGAGACCCAGTACTTC TRBV5-6 15 TRBJ2-5 . .
CASSVGGTGPAFF TGTGCCAGCAGCGTGGGGGGGACAGGTCCGGCTTTCTTT TRBV9 13 TRBJ1-1 TRBD1 .
CAWSRGLGEETQYF TGTGCCTGGAGCCGGGGTCTGGGCGAAGAGACCCAGTACTTC TRBV30 14 TRBJ2-5 . .
CASSLKIQGDTEAFF TGTGCCAGCAGCTTGAAGATACAGGGGGACACTGAAGCTTTCTTT TRBV5-4 15 TRBJ1-1 TRBD1 .
CASSPGNSYEQYF TGTGCCAGCTCACCGGGGAACTCCTACGAGCAGTACTTC TRBV18 13 TRBJ2-7 . .
CAISEILGYGTGGAQYF TGTGCCATCAGTGAGATTTTGGGGTACGGGACAGGGGGCGCTCAGTACTTC TRBV10-3 17 TRBJ2-7 TRBD1 .
CASSLARRGTEAFF TGCGCCAGCAGCTTGGCTCGGAGGGGCACTGAAGCTTTCTTT TRBV5-1 14 TRBJ1-1 . .
CASARTSGIYEQYF TGCGCCAGCGCGAGGACTAGCGGGATCTACGAGCAGTACTTC TRBV5-1 14 TRBJ2-7 TRBD2 .
CASSIGAKETQYF TGTGCCAGCAGCATCGGGGCTAAGGAGACCCAGTACTTC TRBV7-9 13 TRBJ2-5 . .
CASSPSIEYGYTF TGTGCCAGCAGCCCATCCATAGAATATGGCTACACCTTC TRBV5-6 13 TRBJ1-2 . .
CASSRTVSSGNTIYF TGTGCCAGCAGCCGCACAGTTTCCTCTGGAAACACCATATATTTT TRBV7-9 15 TRBJ1-3 . .
CASSPYSGRDEQFF TGTGCCAGCAGCCCTTATAGCGGGAGGGATGAGCAGTTCTTC TRBV7-2 14 TRBJ2-1 TRBD2 .
CASSPDRATYNEQFF TGTGCCAGCAGCCCAGACAGGGCCACCTACAATGAGCAGTTCTTC TRBV6-1 15 TRBJ2-1 TRBD1 .
CSVAGGTRPNYGYTF TGCAGCGTTGCCGGGGGGACACGTCCTAACTATGGCTACACCTTC TRBV29-1 15 TRBJ1-2 . .
CASSFRTGSGNTIYF TGTGCCAGCAGCTTCCGGACAGGGTCTGGAAACACCATATATTTT TRBV7-2 15 TRBJ1-3 TRBD1 .
CATRDSYEQYF TGTGCCACCAGGGATTCCTACGAGCAGTACTTC TRBV6-6 11 TRBJ2-7 . .
CASSRTVTRGNTIYF TGTGCCAGCAGCCGGACAGTAACCAGGGGAAACACCATATATTTT TRBV7-8 15 TRBJ1-3 . .
CSARAGEKLFF TGCAGCGCCAGAGCGGGGGAAAAACTGTTTTTT TRBV29-1 11 TRBJ1-4 . few
CASSFVAGGHNEQFF TGTGCCAGCAGTTTCGTAGCGGGAGGCCACAATGAGCAGTTCTTC TRBV28 15 TRBJ2-1 TRBD2 .
CASDYSNQPQHF TGTGCCAGCGATTATAGCAATCAGCCCCAGCATTTT TRBV28 12 TRBJ1-5 . .
CAWSIEWGLAGDTDTQYF TGTGCCTGGAGTATCGAGTGGGGACTAGCGGGAGACACAGATACGCAGTATTTT TRBV30 18 TRBJ2-3 TRBD2 .
CASSLGRGGETQYF TGCGCCAGCAGCTTAGGAAGGGGGGGAGAGACCCAGTACTTC TRBV5-1 14 TRBJ2-5 . once
CASSTTSPETQYF TGTGCCAGCTCAACTACTAGCCCAGAGACCCAGTACTTC TRBV18 13 TRBJ2-5 . .
CASSRAGDATNEKLFF TGTGCCAGCAGTCGCGCTGGGGATGCAACTAATGAAAAACTGTTTTTT TRBV5-4 16 TRBJ1-4 . .
CASSYPGQGLSEAFF TGTGCCAGCAGTTACCCGGGACAGGGTCTGTCTGAAGCTTTCTTT TRBV6-5 15 TRBJ1-1 TRBD1 .
CASRGRTAKNTGELFF TGTGCCAGCAGAGGTCGGACAGCTAAGAACACCGGGGAGCTGTTTTTT TRBV28 16 TRBJ2-2 . .
CASSEGQGVTYEQYF TGTGCCAGCAGTGAGGGACAGGGGGTAACGTACGAGCAGTACTTC TRBV2 15 TRBJ2-7 TRBD1 .
CAWSVAGADTQYF TGTGCCTGGAGTGTAGCGGGAGCAGATACGCAGTATTTT TRBV30 13 TRBJ2-3 TRBD2 few
CASSLAGELETQYF TGTGCCAGCAGCCTAGCGGGAGAACTGGAGACCCAGTACTTC TRBV27 14 TRBJ2-5 TRBD2 .
CASSPDRGAEKLFF TGTGCCAGTAGCCCCGACAGGGGAGCGGAAAAACTGTTTTTT TRBV19 14 TRBJ1-4 TRBD1 .
CASGLVRFGLISYEQYF TGTGCTAGTGGTTTGGTAAGGTTTGGACTGATTTCCTACGAGCAGTACTTC TRBV12-5 17 TRBJ2-7 . .
CASSLSTSTDTQYF TGTGCCAGCAGTTTATCGACTAGCACAGATACGCAGTATTTT TRBV27 14 TRBJ2-3 . .
CAISDTRGTGYTF TGTGCCATCAGTGATACGAGGGGGACAGGCTACACCTTC TRBV10-3 13 TRBJ1-2 . once
CAISEGPEAFF TGTGCCATCAGTGAGGGGCCTGAAGCTTTCTTT TRBV10-3 11 TRBJ1-1 . few
CASSPQVRMNTEAFF TGTGCCAGCTCACCGCAGGTCCGGATGAACACTGAAGCTTTCTTT TRBV18 15 TRBJ1-1 . .
CASATGGSYNEQFF TGTGCCAGTGCAACAGGGGGGTCCTACAATGAGCAGTTCTTC TRBV9 14 TRBJ2-1 TRBD1 once
CAISEPDRGHKRVANYGYTF TGTGCCATCAGTGAGCCGGACAGGGGCCATAAAAGGGTAGCTAACTATGGCTACACCTTC TRBV10-3 20 TRBJ1-2 TRBD1 .
CASSLSPGTDTQYF TGCGCCAGCAGCTTGTCCCCGGGGACAGATACGCAGTATTTT TRBV5-1 14 TRBJ2-3 . .
CASSSLPGQGASGELFF TGTGCCAGCAGCTCGTTACCGGGACAGGGGGCGTCCGGGGAGCTGTTTTTT TRBV7-9 17 TRBJ2-2 TRBD1 .
CASSHGLNQPQHF TGTGCCAGCAGCCATGGACTGAATCAGCCCCAGCATTTT TRBV5-5 13 TRBJ1-5 . .
CASSIGTDTQYF TGTGCCAGCAGTATTGGGACAGATACGCAGTATTTT TRBV28 12 TRBJ2-3 . .
CASSPTFERGHQPQHF TGTGCCAGCAGCCCCACGTTCGAAAGGGGGCATCAGCCCCAGCATTTT TRBV6-6 16 TRBJ1-5 TRBD1 .
CASTRQEMNTEAFF TGCGCCAGCACCCGACAGGAAATGAACACTGAAGCTTTCTTT TRBV5-1 14 TRBJ1-1 . .
CASSLAPRGSEQYF TGTGCCAGCAGCTTAGCGCCGAGGGGATCCGAGCAGTACTTC TRBV7-2 14 TRBJ2-7 . .
CASSDGYGYTF TGTGCCAGCAGCGACGGCTATGGCTACACCTTC TRBV5-6 11 TRBJ1-2 . .
CASSLLQTYEQYF TGCGCCAGCAGTCTCCTCCAGACCTACGAGCAGTACTTC TRBV10-2 13 TRBJ2-7 . .
CASSEAQGASTEAFF TGCGCCAGCAGTGAGGCACAGGGGGCGAGCACTGAAGCTTTCTTT TRBV10-1 15 TRBJ1-1 TRBD1 .
CASRTLLAEYTDTQYF TGTGCCAGCAGGACTTTACTAGCGGAGTACACAGATACGCAGTATTTT TRBV27 16 TRBJ2-3 TRBD2 .
CATSRDFAVGFF TGTGCCACCAGCAGAGATTTCGCGGTTGGGTTTTTT TRBV15 12 TRBJ1-4 . .
CASSLKPYEQYF TGTGCCAGCAGCTTAAAGCCCTACGAGCAGTACTTC TRBV7-9 12 TRBJ2-7 . .
CASSPEGRSYEQYF TGTGCCAGCAGCCCGGAGGGGCGGTCCTACGAGCAGTACTTC TRBV7-9 14 TRBJ2-7 . .
CASRRGQRSYNSPLHF TGTGCCAGCAGGAGGGGGCAAAGGTCCTATAATTCACCCCTCCACTTT TRBV4-2 16 TRBJ1-6 TRBD1 .
CASSLISGGYRNQPQHF TGTGCCAGCAGTTTAATATCAGGGGGCTATCGCAATCAGCCCCAGCATTTT TRBV28 17 TRBJ1-5 TRBD1 .
CASSLDGNTEAFF TGTGCCAGCAGCTTAGACGGGAACACTGAAGCTTTCTTT TRBV11-2 13 TRBJ1-1 . .
CASSRSGGKYEQYF TGTGCCAGCAGTAGAAGCGGCGGGAAATACGAGCAGTACTTC TRBV6-5 14 TRBJ2-7 . .
CASSQARTSGWLEQYF TGTGCCAGCAGCCAAGCTCGAACTAGCGGGTGGCTCGAGCAGTACTTC TRBV5-4 16 TRBJ2-7 TRBD2 .